This TCR beta chain was obtained from a study of blood T cell repertoires in COVID-19 (TCRdb year 2020). Turning to the overall study: Samples covering the acute and convalescent phases of COVID-19 were provided by collaborators in the United States, Italy and Spain. The prospective study material was composed of cDNA or gDNA derived from T cells, B-cell-depleted T cells, or PBMCs. Subjects who had been exposed to COVID-19, were actively infected with it, or had recovered from it provided the deeply sampled blood TCRbeta repertoires that made up the dataset. The repertoires were made available in a free public database intended to serve as a resource for research on the immune response to SARS-CoV-2. The samples were drawn from the first 160 participants of the ongoing ImmuneRACE study and from 1,200 or so subjects provided by 6 global collaborators. Sample metadata almost always included a de-identified subject ID, COVID-19 status, age in years and sex. Where HLA class I and class II types were available, the types were taken from metadata supplied by the sample provider, not from assay-based typing. Paper-wide results and their limitations: Clinical and demographic metadata were provided uncurated, with the amount varying by source and participant.

TCRbeta CDR3 regions were amplified from genomic DNA by means of the immunoSEQ Assay, a bias-controlled multiplex PCR. Per the original workflow: Nucleated cell counts per sample were estimated from amplification of reference gene primers within the assay. To quantify the absolute abundance of each unique TCRbeta CDR3 rearrangement, sequence reads were collapsed and filtered. For each sample, productive Simpson clonality was calculated by taking the square root of Simpson's diversity index across productive rearrangements. TCRdb retrieved this table from immuneACCESS and kept in-frame rearrangements only. Not all clones are present; in checked studies, unresolved V genes account for under half, and no reason is known for the remainder. V and J calls and clone size are as listed in that table; D and trimming were resolved from the DNA. Counted in this sample were hundreds of thousands of clones; 75% to 85% of them appeared once. The ten largest clones take up around an eighth of the sample.

Per the germline V gene, SGDLS is the CDR1 and YYNGEE is the CDR2. The CDR3, cysteine through phenylalanine, is 12 amino acids long. CDR3 DNA only is kept here, 36 bases in frame from base 1. V and J are truncated by 0 bases and 5 bases respectively, leaving an intervening sequence of 5 bases. Comments on this clone: It has no known antigen specificity. It has no much larger one-base neighbor in the sample; base qualities were not kept.

Collaborating institutions collected whole blood in K2EDTA tubes following their own protocols. For TCRbeta analysis, collaborators shipped samples in one of three forms: frozen whole blood, isolated PBMCs, or DNA extracted from either of those sample types. This clonotype originated in a woman aged 55-69 years with active or convalescent COVID-19. The specimen sequenced was peripheral blood. This sequence uses TRBV9 and TRBJ1-1, with no D gene named confidently. The DNA is TGTGCCAGCAGCGTAGCTTTTACTGAAGCTTTCTTT. Its translation is CASSVAFTEAFF. The reference TRBV9 and TRBJ1-1 proteins fill in what lies around the CDR3, so the full variable domain reads DSGVTQTPKHLITATGQRVTLRCSPRSGDLSVYWYQQSLDQGLQFLIQYYNGEERAKGNILERFSAQQFPDLHSELNLSSLELGDSALYFCASSVAFTEAFFGQGTRLTVV.